These 11 T cell receptor beta chains originate from one sample sequenced in a study of cytomegalovirus exposure and HLA in healthy donors (dated by TCRdb to between 2016 and 2019). The method behind the library was the immunoSEQ multiplex PCR assay. This is the immuneACCESS table as TCRdb keeps it, with only in-frame sequences that have V and J called. A part of the clones is gone; compared with another copy, unresolved V genes explain less than half, and the rest is unexplained. This sample holds 90,000 or so clones; roughly 85% were observed only once. In total, the top ten clones hold approximately 22% of the sample. Sequences were obtained from PBMCs. All receptors come from a man aged 18 to 29 in good health and CMV-seropositive.

The chain is built from TRBV7-6 and TRBJ2-2, with D perhaps TRBD2 (7 bases). Germline V CDR1 and CDR2: SGHVS, FNYEAQ. There are 22 residues in the CDR3. V gave up 2 bases and J gave up 2 bases, with 30 bases separating them. The CDR3 DNA reads TGTGCCAGCAGCTTAAGCGAAGGGGGGAGGAGCGGGATGAAGGCCAACACCGGGGAGCTGTTTTTT. Encoded protein: CASSLSEGGRSGMKANTGELFF.

V gene TRBV19 combines with J gene TRBJ2-1; tentative D call: TRBD2 (6 bases). Between the trimmed V and J ends, which lost 2 bases and 0 bases, there was a span of 17 bases. Germline V gives CDR1 LNHDA, CDR2 SQIVND (reference sequence). The CDR3 totals 18 residues. DNA of the CDR3: TGTGCCAGTAGTATAACGGGCGGGGTCCTCTTCTCCTACAATGAGCAGTTCTTC. Translation gives CASSITGGVLFSYNEQFF. Supplemented by reference TRBV19 and TRBJ2-1, the full variable domain reads DGGITQSPKYLFRKEGQNVTLSCEQNLNHDAMYWYRQDPGQGLRLIYYSQIVNDFQKGDIAEGYSVSREKKESFPLTVTSAQKNPTAFYLCASSITGGVLFSYNEQFFGPGTRLTVL.

The rearrangement joins TRBV2 to TRBJ2-7; TRBD2 matches 11 bases. Looked up from germline, CDR1 is SNHLY and CDR2 is FYNNEI. With 6 bases clipped from V and 6 bases from J, the junction kept 13 bases outside the gene matches. The CDR3 runs 16 residues. This CDR3 is CASSILLAGVGGEQYF. CDR3 nucleotide sequence: TGTGCCAGCAGCATACTACTAGCGGGAGTCGGGGGCGAGCAGTACTTC.

The J gene is TRBJ2-1, the V gene TRBV19, with TRBD1 identical over 9 bases. The CDR3 contains 13 residues. CDR1 LNHDA and CDR2 SQIVND come from the germline V gene (reference sequence). J lost 1 base, V lost 8 bases, and 0 bases had no gene match. The CDR3 loop reads CASDRGSYNEQFF. The DNA of the CDR3 is TGTGCCAGTGACAGGGGGTCCTACAATGAGCAGTTCTTC.

This rearrangement joins TRBV9 to TRBJ2-1; 9 bases agree with TRBD2. J lost 7 bases, V lost 0 bases, and 5 bases had no gene match. The CDR3 runs 15 residues. Germline CDR1 is SGDLS and CDR2 is YYNGEE. The CDR3 DNA is TGTGCCAGCAGCGTAGGCGCGGGAGGGCTAAATGAGCAGTTCTTC. Its translation is CASSVGAGGLNEQFF.

J is TRBJ2-7 and V is TRBV9; D is perhaps TRBD2 (6 bases). Deletions cut 3 bases from V and 4 bases from J, with 14 bases between. The CDR3 contains 14 residues. Germline CDR1 SGDLS, CDR2 YYNGEE. CDR3 sequence: CASSAIRRVYEQYV. CDR3 nucleotides: TGTGCCAGCAGCGCTATTCGGAGGGTGTACGAGCAGTACGTC.

The J gene is TRBJ1-2, the V gene TRBV28; TRBD1 aligns across 7 bases. The CDR3 runs to 13 residues. Germline trimming cut 5 bases from V and 8 bases from J; bases unmatched to any gene: 8. Germline V lookup: CDR1 MDHEN, CDR2 SYDVKM. The CDR3 here is CASSITGAGGYTF. CDR3 nucleotides: TGTGCCAGCAGTATCACAGGGGCCGGGGGCTACACCTTC.

The chain is built from TRBV11-3 and TRBJ2-1; D gene uncertain. CDR1 and CDR2 (germline): SGHNT, YENEEA. This CDR3 region has 14 residues. V lost 0 bases to trimming and J lost 2 bases, with 5 bases between them. In DNA, the CDR3 is TGTGCCAGCAGCTTAGAGGCAGCCTACAATGAGCAGTTCTTC. Amino acids: CASSLEAAYNEQFF.

V gene TRBV5-1 combines with J gene TRBJ2-3; no firm D call. The V end was cut by 5 bases, the J end by 0 bases, with 10 bases between. Germline V gene data show CDR1 as SGHRS and CDR2 as YFSETQ. The CDR3 consists of 14 residues. The CDR3 DNA sequence: TGCGCCAGCAGGCAAGTAGCCAGCACAGATACGCAGTATTTT. Protein product: CASRQVASTDTQYF. Full variable domain (outside the CDR3, taken from reference TRBV5-1 and TRBJ2-3): KAGVTQTPRYLIKTRGQQVTLSCSPISGHRSVSWYQQTPGQGLQFLFEYFSETQRNKGNFPGRFSGRQFSNSRSEMNVSTLELGDSALYLCASRQVASTDTQYFGPGTRLTVL.

The J gene is TRBJ2-3, the V gene TRBV28; 9 positions agree with TRBD1. Germline V gene lookup returns CDR1 MDHEN and CDR2 SYDVKM. V was clipped by 6 bases and J by 8 bases; unmatched bases: 6. The CDR3 has 13 residues. In DNA form, the CDR3 reads TGTGCCAGCAGAAGGACAGGGGATGGTACGCAGTATTTT. Protein: CASRRTGDGTQYF.

This chain links TRBV28 with TRBJ2-5, with D perhaps TRBD2 (6 bases). CDR1 and CDR2 from the germline V gene are MDHEN and SYDVKM. V lost 6 bases, J lost 2 bases, and 10 bases lay in between. This CDR3 spans 13 amino acids. CDR3 coding DNA: TGTGCCAGCAGAGAGGGGAGGCAAGAGACCCAGTACTTC. Translated, it gives CASREGRQETQYF.